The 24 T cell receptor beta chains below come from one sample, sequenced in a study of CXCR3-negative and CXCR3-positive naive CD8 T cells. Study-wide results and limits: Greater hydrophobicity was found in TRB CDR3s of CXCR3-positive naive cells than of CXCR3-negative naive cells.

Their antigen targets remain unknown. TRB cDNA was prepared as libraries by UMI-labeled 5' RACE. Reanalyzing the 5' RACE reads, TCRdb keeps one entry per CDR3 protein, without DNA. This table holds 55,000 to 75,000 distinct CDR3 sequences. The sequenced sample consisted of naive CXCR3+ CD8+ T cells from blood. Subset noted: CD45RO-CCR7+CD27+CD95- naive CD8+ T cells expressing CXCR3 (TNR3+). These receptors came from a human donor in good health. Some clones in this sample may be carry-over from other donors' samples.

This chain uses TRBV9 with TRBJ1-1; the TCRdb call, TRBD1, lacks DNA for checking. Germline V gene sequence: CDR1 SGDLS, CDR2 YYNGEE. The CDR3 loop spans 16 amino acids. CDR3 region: CASSALDRGVNTEAFF.

The CDR3 loop is CSVEGGTETYEQYF. The chain recombines TRBV29-1 with TRBJ2-7; the D call of TRBD1 rests on TCRdb alone, since no DNA is present to check it. The V gene's germline CDR1 is SQVTM and CDR2 ANQGSEA. The CDR3 has 14 amino acids.

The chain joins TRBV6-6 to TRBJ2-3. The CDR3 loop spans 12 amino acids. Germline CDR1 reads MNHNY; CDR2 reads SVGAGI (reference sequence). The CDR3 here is CASSYGSDTQYF.

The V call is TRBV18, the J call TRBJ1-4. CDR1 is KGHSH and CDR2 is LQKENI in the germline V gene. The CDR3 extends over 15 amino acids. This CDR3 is CASSPPGPRDEKLFF.

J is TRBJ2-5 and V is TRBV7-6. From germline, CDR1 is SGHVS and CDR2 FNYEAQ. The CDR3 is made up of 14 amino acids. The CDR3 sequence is CASSLGAIRETQYF.

CDR3 sequence reads: CASSKVRGGPTYNEQFF. This sequence joins TRBV21-1 and TRBJ2-1; TCRdb's assignment of TRBD2 cannot be checked, as there is no DNA. TRBV21-1 is shown as a pseudogene. CDR3 length: 17 amino acids.

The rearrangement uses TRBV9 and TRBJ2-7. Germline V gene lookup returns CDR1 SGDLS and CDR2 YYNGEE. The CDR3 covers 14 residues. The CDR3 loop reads CASSVVGGLDEQYF.

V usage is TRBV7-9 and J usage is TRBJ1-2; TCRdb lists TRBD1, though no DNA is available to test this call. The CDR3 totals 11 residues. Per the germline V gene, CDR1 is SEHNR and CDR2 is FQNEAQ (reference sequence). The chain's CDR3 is CASSPPFGYTF.

The CDR3 sequence is CASSYSSNEQFF. The chain employs TRBV6-2 or TRBV6-3 and TRBJ2-1. The CDR3 consists of 12 residues. CDR1 is MNHEY and CDR2 is SVGEGT in the germline V gene.

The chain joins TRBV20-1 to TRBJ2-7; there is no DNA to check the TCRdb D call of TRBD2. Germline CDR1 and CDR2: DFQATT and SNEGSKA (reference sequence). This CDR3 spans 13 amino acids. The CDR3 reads CSARDLGEDEQYF.

CDR3 sequence: CASSDRDRGPEANYGYTF. The chain joins TRBV6-5 to TRBJ1-2; lacking DNA, the TRBD1 call made by TCRdb goes unchecked. This CDR3 region has 18 residues. The V gene's germline CDR1 is MNHEY and CDR2 SVGAGI.

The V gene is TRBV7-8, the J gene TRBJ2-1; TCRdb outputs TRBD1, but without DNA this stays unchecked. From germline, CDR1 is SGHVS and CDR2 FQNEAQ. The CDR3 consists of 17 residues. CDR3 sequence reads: CASSPGGGGISYNEQFF. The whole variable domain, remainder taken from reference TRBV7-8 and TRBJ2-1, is GAGVSQSPRYKVAKRGQDVALRCDPISGHVSLFWYQQALGQGPEFLTYFQNEAQLDKSGLPSDRFFAERPEGSVSTLKIQRTQQEDSAVYLCASSPGGGGISYNEQFFGPGTRLTVL.

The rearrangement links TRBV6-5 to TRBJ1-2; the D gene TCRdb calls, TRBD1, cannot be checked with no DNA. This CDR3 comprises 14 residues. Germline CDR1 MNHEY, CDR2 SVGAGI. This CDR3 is CASSQGWGNYGYTF.

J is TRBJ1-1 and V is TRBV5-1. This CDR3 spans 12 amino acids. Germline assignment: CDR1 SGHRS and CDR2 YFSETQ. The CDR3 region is CASSFGSTEAFF.

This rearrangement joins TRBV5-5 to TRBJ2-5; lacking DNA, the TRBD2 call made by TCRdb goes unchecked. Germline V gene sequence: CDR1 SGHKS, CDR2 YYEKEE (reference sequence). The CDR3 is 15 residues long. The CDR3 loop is CASSPWPADQETQYF.

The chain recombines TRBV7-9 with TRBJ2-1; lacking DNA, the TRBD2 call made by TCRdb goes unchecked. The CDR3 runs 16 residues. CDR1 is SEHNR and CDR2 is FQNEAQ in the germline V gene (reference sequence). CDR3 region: CASLTSGLAGGYEQFF.

The CDR3 region is CASSPDGDNSPLHF. The chain couples TRBV28 to TRBJ1-6; TCRdb returns TRBD1, unconfirmable since there is no DNA. This CDR3 has 14 amino acids. The germline gives CDR1 MDHEN, CDR2 SYDVKM.

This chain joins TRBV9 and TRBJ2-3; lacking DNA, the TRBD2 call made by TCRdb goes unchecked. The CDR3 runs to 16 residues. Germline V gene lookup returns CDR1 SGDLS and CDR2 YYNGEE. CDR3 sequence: CASSVGGGWATDTQYF.

CDR3 sequence reads: CASSLAPGQGYEQYF. The chain is built from TRBV12-3 or TRBV12-4 and TRBJ2-7; TCRdb names TRBD1, which stays unverified in the absence of DNA. CDR3 size: 15 residues.

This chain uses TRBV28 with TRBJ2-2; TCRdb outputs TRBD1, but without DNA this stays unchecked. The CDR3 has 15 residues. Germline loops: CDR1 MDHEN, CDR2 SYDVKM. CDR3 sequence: CASSHGTGYTGELFF.

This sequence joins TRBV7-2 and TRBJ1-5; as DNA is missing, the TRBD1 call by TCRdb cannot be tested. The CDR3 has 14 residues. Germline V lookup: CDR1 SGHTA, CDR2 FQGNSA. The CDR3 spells CASSPVGGSQPQHF.

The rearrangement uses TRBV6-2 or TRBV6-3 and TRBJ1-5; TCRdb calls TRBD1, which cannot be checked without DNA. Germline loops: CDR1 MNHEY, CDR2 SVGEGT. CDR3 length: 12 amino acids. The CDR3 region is CASSPLGQPQHF.

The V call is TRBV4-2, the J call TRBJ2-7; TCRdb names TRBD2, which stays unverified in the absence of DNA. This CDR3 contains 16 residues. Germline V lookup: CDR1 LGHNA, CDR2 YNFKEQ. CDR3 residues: CASSQDLGSGGNEQYF.

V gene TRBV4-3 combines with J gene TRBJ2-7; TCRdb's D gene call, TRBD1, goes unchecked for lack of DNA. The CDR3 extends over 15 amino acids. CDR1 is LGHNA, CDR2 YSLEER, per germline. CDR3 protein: CASSQDRAGSYEQYF.